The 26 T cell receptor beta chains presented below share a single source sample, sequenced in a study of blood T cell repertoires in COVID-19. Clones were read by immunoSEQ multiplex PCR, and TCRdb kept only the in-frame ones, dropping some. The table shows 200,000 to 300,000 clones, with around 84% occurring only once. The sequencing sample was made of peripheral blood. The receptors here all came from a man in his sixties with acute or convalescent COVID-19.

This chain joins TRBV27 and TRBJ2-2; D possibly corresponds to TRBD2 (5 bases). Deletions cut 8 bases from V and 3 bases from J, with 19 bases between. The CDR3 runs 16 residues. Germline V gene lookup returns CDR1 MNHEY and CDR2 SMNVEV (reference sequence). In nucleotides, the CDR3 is TGTGCCAGCTATTCGGGCAGCCTGGACTACACCGGGGAGCTGTTTTTT. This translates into CASYSGSLDYTGELFF.

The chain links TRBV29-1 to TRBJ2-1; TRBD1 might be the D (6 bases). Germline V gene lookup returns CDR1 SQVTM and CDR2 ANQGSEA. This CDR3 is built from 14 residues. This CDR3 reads CIEFYRDIGNEQFF. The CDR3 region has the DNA TGCATAGAATTTTACCGGGACATCGGTAATGAGCAGTTCTTC.

The DNA of the CDR3 is TGTGCCAGCTCACCCTCTAGCGGAGGTCGGGAGACCCAGTACTTC. As protein: CASSPSSGGRETQYF. V usage is TRBV18 and J usage is TRBJ2-5; 7 positions match TRBD2. V dropped 3 bases and J dropped 5; count of bases not matched to a gene: 9. From germline, CDR1 is KGHSH and CDR2 LQKENI. The CDR3 contains 15 residues.

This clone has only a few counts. CDR3 sequence reads: CASSLAPGGGGGSPLHF. CDR3 coding DNA: TGTGCCAGCAGCTTAGCCCCCGGGGGGGGCGGTGGTTCACCCCTCCACTTT. This chain uses TRBV11-2 with TRBJ1-6; the D gene is possibly TRBD1 (6 bases). The germline V and J ends were trimmed by 1 base and 9 bases, with 19 bases remaining between them. This CDR3 is 17 amino acids long. In germline, CDR1 is SGHAT, CDR2 FQNNGV.

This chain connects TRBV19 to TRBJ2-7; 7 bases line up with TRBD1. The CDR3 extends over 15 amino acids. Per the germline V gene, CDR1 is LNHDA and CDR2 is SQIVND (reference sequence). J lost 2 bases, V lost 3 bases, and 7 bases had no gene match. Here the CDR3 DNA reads TGTGCCAGTAGTATCCGGACAGGAAGCGCCTACGAGCAGTACTTC. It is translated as CASSIRTGSAYEQYF.

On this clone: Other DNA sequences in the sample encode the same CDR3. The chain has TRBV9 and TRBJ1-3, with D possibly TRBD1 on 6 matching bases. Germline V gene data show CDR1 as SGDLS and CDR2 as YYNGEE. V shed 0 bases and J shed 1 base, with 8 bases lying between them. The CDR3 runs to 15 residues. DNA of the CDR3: TGTGCCAGCAGCGTAGGGCAGGGGTCTGGAAACACCATATATTTT. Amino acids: CASSVGQGSGNTIYF.

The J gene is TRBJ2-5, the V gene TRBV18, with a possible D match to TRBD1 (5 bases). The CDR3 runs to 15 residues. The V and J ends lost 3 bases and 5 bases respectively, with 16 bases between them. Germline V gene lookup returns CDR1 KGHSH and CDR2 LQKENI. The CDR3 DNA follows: TGTGCCAGCTCACCCCAGAGCCAGGCAGGGGAGACCCAGTACTTC. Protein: CASSPQSQAGETQYF.

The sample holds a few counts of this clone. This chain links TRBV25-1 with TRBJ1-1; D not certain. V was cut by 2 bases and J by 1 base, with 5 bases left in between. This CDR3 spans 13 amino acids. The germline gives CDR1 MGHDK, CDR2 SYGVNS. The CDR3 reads CASSEIRNTEAFF. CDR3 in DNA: TGTGCCAGCAGTGAAATTAGGAACACTGAAGCTTTCTTT.

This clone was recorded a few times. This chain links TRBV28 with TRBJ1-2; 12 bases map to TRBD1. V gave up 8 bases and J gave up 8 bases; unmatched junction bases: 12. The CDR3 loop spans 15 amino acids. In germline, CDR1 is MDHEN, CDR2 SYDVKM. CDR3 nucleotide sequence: TGTGCCAGCGCGGGGGACAGGGGGCTAACGGGAGGCTACACCTTC. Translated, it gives CASAGDRGLTGGYTF.

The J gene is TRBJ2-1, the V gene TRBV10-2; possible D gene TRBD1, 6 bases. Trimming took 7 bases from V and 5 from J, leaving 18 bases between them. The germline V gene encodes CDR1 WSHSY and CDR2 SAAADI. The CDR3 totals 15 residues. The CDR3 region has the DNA TGCGCCAGCATGCCACAGGGCGCTAGAGACAATGAGCAGTTCTTC. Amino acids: CASMPQGARDNEQFF.

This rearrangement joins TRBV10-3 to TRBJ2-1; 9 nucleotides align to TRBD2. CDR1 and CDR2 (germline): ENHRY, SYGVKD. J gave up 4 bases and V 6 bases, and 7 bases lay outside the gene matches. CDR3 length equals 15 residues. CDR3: CAISATSGTYNEQFF. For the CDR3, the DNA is TGTGCCATCAGCGCGACTAGCGGAACATACAATGAGCAGTTCTTC.

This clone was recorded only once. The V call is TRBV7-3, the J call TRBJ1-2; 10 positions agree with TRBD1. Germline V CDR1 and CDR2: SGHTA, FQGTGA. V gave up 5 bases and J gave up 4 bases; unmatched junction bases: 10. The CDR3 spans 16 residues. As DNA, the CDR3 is TGTGCCAGCAGCCCTCTTGGGGACAGGGGAGGCTATGGCTACACCTTC. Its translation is CASSPLGDRGGYGYTF.

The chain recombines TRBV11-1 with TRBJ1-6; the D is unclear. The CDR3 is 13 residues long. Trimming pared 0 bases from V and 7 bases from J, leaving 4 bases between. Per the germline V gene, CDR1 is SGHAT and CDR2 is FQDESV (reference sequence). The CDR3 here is CASSLAENSPLHF. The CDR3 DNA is TGTGCCAGCAGCTTAGCAGAGAATTCACCCCTCCACTTT.

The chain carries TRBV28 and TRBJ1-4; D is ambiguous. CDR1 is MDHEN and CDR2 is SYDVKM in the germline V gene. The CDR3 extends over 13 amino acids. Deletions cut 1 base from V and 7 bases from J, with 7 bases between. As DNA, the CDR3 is TGTGCCAGCAGTTTATCGCCCGGTGAAAAACTGTTTTTT. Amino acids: CASSLSPGEKLFF.

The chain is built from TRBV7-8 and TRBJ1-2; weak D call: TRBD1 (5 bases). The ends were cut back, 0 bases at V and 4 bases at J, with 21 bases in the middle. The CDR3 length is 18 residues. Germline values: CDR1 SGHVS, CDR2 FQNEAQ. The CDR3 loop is CASSLAGNGGGVAYGYTF. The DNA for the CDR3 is TGTGCCAGCAGCTTAGCGGGAAATGGGGGAGGCGTCGCCTATGGCTACACCTTC.

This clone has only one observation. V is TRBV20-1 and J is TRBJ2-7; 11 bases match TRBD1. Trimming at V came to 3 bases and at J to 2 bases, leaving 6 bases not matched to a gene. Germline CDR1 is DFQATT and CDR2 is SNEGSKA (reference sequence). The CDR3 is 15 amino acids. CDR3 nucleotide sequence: TGCAGTGCTAGTGGGACAGGGGGTGAGGCCTACGAGCAGTACTTC. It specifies CSASGTGGEAYEQYF.

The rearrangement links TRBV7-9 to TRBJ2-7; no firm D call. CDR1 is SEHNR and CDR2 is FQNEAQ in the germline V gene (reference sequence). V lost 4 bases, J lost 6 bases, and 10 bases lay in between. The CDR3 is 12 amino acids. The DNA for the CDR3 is TGTGCCAGCAGCTCCTGGGCAGGCGAGCAGTACTTC. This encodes CASSSWAGEQYF. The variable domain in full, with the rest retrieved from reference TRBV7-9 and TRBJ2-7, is DTGVSQNPRHKITKRGQNVTFRCDPISEHNRLYWYRQTLGQGPEFLTYFQNEAQLEKSRLLSDRFSAERPKGSFSTLEIQRTEQGDSAMYLCASSSWAGEQYFGPGTRLTVT.

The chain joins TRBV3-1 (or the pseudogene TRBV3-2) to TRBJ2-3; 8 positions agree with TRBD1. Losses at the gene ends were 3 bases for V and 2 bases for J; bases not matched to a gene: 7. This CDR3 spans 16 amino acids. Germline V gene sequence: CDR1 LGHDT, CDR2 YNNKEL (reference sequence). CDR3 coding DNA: TGTGCCAGCAGCCATCCTGACAGGGGTATCACAGATACGCAGTATTTT. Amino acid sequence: CASSHPDRGITDTQYF.

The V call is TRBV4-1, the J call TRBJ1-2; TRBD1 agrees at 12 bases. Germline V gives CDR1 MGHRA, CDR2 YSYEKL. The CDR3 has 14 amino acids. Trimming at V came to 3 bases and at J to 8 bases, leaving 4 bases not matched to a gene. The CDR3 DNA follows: TGCGCCAGCAGCCATCCCGGGACAGGGGGCGGCTACACCTTC. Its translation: CASSHPGTGGGYTF.

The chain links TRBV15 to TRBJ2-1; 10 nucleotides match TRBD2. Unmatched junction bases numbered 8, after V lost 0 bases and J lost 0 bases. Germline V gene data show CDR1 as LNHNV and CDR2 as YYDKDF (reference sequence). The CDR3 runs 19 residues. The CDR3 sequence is CATSREGGLAARSYNEQFF. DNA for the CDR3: TGTGCCACCAGCAGAGAGGGTGGACTAGCGGCGCGCTCCTACAATGAGCAGTTCTTC.

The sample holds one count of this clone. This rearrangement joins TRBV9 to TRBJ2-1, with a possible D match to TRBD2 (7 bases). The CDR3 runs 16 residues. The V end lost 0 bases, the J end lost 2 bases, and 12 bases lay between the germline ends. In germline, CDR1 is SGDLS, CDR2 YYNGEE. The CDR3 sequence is CASSVGGGVAYNEQFF. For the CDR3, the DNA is TGTGCCAGCAGCGTAGGAGGGGGGGTGGCCTACAATGAGCAGTTCTTC.

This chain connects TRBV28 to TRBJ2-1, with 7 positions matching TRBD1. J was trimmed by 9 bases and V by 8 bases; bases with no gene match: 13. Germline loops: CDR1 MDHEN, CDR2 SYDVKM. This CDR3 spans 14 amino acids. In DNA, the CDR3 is TGTGCCAGCGTTAGGGCAGGGGGTTCCGGTGAGCAGTTCTTC. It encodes CASVRAGGSGEQFF.

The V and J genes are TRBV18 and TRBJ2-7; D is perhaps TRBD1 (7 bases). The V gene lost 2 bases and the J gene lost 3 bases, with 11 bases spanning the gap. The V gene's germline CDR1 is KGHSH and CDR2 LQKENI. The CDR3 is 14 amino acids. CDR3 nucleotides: TGTGCCAGCTCACCATTGCAGGGGGGCTACGAGCAGTACTTC. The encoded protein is CASSPLQGGYEQYF. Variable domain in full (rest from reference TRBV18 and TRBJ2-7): NAGVMQNPRHLVRRRGQEARLRCSPMKGHSHVYWYRQLPEEGLKFMVYLQKENIIDESGMPKERFSAEFPKEGPSILRIQQVVRGDSAAYFCASSPLQGGYEQYFGPGTRLTVT.

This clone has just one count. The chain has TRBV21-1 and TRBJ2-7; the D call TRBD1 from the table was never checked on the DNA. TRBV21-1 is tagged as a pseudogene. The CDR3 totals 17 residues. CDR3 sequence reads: CASSTKISTGSSYEQYF. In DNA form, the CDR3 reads TGTGCCAGCAGCACCAAAATATCGACAGGGAGCTCCTACGAGCAGTACTTC.

As DNA, the CDR3 is TGTGCCAGCAGCTTGGAGGCAGGGGTGGAGACCCAGTACTTC. Translation gives CASSLEAGVETQYF. The gene calls are TRBV5-4 and TRBJ2-5, with TRBD1 as a possible D gene (6 bases). The CDR3 is made up of 14 amino acids. The germline V gene encodes CDR1 SGHNT and CDR2 YYREEE (reference sequence). The V gene lost 0 bases and the J gene lost 5 bases, with 11 bases spanning the gap.

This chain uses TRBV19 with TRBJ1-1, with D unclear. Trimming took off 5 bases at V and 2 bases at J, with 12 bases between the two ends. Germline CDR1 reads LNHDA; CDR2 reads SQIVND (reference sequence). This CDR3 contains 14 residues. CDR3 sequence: CASSVPQLNTEAFF. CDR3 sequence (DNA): TGTGCCAGTAGTGTCCCTCAACTAAACACTGAAGCTTTCTTT.